Following are 30 T cell receptor beta chains from one sample sequenced in a study of blood T cell repertoires in COVID-19. Some clones are missing from TCRdb's copy, which holds only in-frame ones; the method was immunoSEQ multiplex PCR. Among 250,000 to 300,000 clones listed, approximately 87% were seen once. The material sequenced was peripheral blood. The source of these receptors is a woman in her thirties with COVID-19, enrolled during active disease.

The chain carries TRBV2 and TRBJ2-6; TRBD2 might be the D (6 bases). V shed 8 bases and J shed 0 bases, with 14 bases lying between them. Germline V gene data show CDR1 as SNHLY and CDR2 as FYNNEI. This CDR3 contains 16 residues. In nucleotides, the CDR3 is TGTGCCAGCGGGCGCGGGGCGACCTCTGGGGCCAACGTCCTGACTTTC. Protein: CASGRGATSGANVLTF.

This chain links TRBV6-5 with TRBJ2-5; a possible D gene is TRBD2 (5 bases). CDR1 MNHEY and CDR2 SVGAGI come from the germline V gene. The length of the CDR3 is 13 residues. Trimming left V 6 bases short and J 3 bases short, with 11 bases between. In DNA form, the CDR3 reads TGTGCCAGCAGGAGAGGGAATAAAGAGACCCAGTACTTC. Protein sequence: CASRRGNKETQYF.

The rearrangement uses TRBV25-1 and TRBJ1-2; 9 bases line up with TRBD1. Trimming at V came to 4 bases and at J to 6 bases, leaving 12 bases not matched to a gene. The CDR3 contains 16 residues. Germline V CDR1 and CDR2: MGHDK, SYGVNS. CDR3 region: CASSVNTGTGLDGYTF. The CDR3 region has the DNA TGTGCCAGCAGTGTAAATACCGGGACAGGGCTTGATGGCTACACCTTC.

This chain connects TRBV4-1 to TRBJ1-3; 8 positions match TRBD1. Losses at the gene ends were 6 bases for V and 1 base for J; bases not matched to a gene: 14. Germline lookup yields CDR1 MGHRA and CDR2 YSYEKL. The CDR3 contains 18 residues. The chain's CDR3 is CASSYTPGGRGSGNTIYF. CDR3 coding DNA: TGCGCCAGCAGTTACACCCCAGGGGGCCGAGGTTCTGGAAACACCATATATTTT.

The chain combines TRBV10-3 with TRBJ1-5; 12 bases agree with TRBD1. This CDR3 has 15 amino acids. CDR1 and CDR2 from the germline V gene are ENHRY and SYGVKD. The ends lost 4 bases at V and 7 bases at J; junction bases unmatched: 5. The CDR3 loop is CAISGGTGGRQPQHF. The CDR3 DNA sequence: TGTGCCATCAGTGGTGGGACAGGGGGCAGACAGCCCCAGCATTTT.

The chain has TRBV3-1 (or the pseudogene TRBV3-2) and TRBJ2-7, with TRBD1 as a possible D gene (5 bases). Per germline, CDR1 LGHDT and CDR2 YNNKEL (reference sequence). V was trimmed by 4 bases and J by 1 base, leaving 11 bases between them. The CDR3 runs to 14 residues. CDR3 nucleotide sequence: TGTGCCAGCAGCCCAATCCCAGGGTCCTACGAGCAGTACTTC. This sequence encodes CASSPIPGSYEQYF.

V gene TRBV27 combines with J gene TRBJ2-7, with 7 bases that match TRBD1. CDR3 length equals 12 residues. V lost 6 bases, J lost 6 bases, and 5 bases stayed unmatched. Per the germline V gene, CDR1 is MNHEY and CDR2 is SMNVEV (reference sequence). For the CDR3, the DNA is TGTGCCAGCAGCATCTCAGGGGGCGAGCAGTACTTC. Translation gives CASSISGGEQYF.

V usage is TRBV29-1 and J usage is TRBJ2-5; 8 nucleotides agree with TRBD2. Per germline, CDR1 SQVTM and CDR2 ANQGSEA. Trimming cost V 3 bases and J 4 bases; bases outside gene matches: 7. The CDR3 totals 14 residues. The CDR3 DNA is TGCAGCGTTGAGAGGCGGGGGGTTGGAGAGACCCAGTACTTC. It is translated as CSVERRGVGETQYF.

The chain carries TRBV28 and TRBJ1-5; TRBD1 is a possible D gene (5 bases). CDR1 is MDHEN and CDR2 is SYDVKM in the germline V gene. There are 14 residues in the CDR3. The V and J ends lost 1 base and 7 bases respectively, with 11 bases between them. In DNA, the CDR3 is TGTGCCAGCAGTTTATCCCGGGGGAGACAGCCCCAGCATTTT. This sequence encodes CASSLSRGRQPQHF.

The genes are TRBV6-5 and TRBJ2-3; 8 bases match TRBD2. This CDR3 contains 15 residues. CDR1 is MNHEY and CDR2 is SVGAGI in the germline V gene. V gave up 5 bases and J gave up 3 bases; unmatched junction bases: 7. The CDR3 DNA sequence: TGTGCCAGCAGTCCAACCGGGACTAGAACAGATACGCAGTATTTT. Translated, it gives CASSPTGTRTDTQYF.

The chain combines TRBV10-1 with TRBJ2-3, with D maybe TRBD2 (7 bases). Trimming removed 2 bases from V and 3 bases from J, with 9 bases in between. CDR3 length: 14 amino acids. Germline CDR1 and CDR2: WNHNN and SYGVQD (reference sequence). CDR3 amino acids: CASSEGGATDTQYF. The CDR3 DNA follows: TGCGCCAGCAGTGAGGGGGGGGCGACAGATACGCAGTATTTT.

J is TRBJ1-6 and V is TRBV27; TRBD1 is a possible D gene (6 bases). This CDR3 comprises 14 residues. V lost 3 bases and J 10 bases, leaving 13 bases between the germline ends. Germline CDR1 reads MNHEY; CDR2 reads SMNVEV (reference sequence). The chain's CDR3 is CASSFQGLESPLHF. The CDR3 bases are TGTGCCAGCAGTTTTCAGGGGCTCGAGTCACCCCTCCACTTT.

The chain couples TRBV30 to TRBJ1-5, with D hard to call. The germline gives CDR1 GTSNPN, CDR2 SVGIG (reference sequence). CDR3 length: 13 amino acids. The V end was cut by 0 bases, the J end by 4 bases, with 7 bases between. CDR3 coding DNA: TGTGCCTGGAGTGTGACTGGGAATCAGCCCCAGCATTTT. As protein: CAWSVTGNQPQHF.

The chain has TRBV10-3 and TRBJ1-1; D call uncertain. The CDR3 is 13 amino acids. Trimming left V 3 bases short and J 12 bases short, with 17 bases between. The germline V gene has CDR1 ENHRY and CDR2 SYGVKD. CDR3 DNA sequence: TGTGCCATCAGTGATTCGGTAGCGGAGAGGACTTTCTTT. Protein sequence: CAISDSVAERTFF.

CDR3: CASSQGGLADTQYF. The CDR3 DNA sequence: TGTGCCAGCAGCCAAGGAGGGTTGGCAGATACGCAGTATTTT. This sequence joins TRBV14 and TRBJ2-3; tentative D call: TRBD2 (5 bases). The CDR3 is 14 amino acids. Trimming stripped 1 base from V and 4 bases from J, with 9 bases between. Germline values: CDR1 SGHDN, CDR2 FVKESK. Full variable domain (remainder filled in from reference TRBV14 and TRBJ2-3): EAGVTQFPSHSVIEKGQTVTLRCDPISGHDNLYWYRRVMGKEIKFLLHFVKESKQDESGMPNNRFLAERTGGTYSTLKVQPAELEDSGVYFCASSQGGLADTQYFGPGTRLTVL.

The rearrangement joins TRBV11-2 to TRBJ2-5, with TRBD1 as a possible D gene (5 bases). Germline CDR1 and CDR2: SGHAT and FQNNGV. V lost 2 bases, J lost 6 bases, and 13 bases lay in between. The CDR3 runs to 14 residues. This CDR3 reads CASSLQDIRQTQYF. Written as DNA, the CDR3 is TGTGCCAGCAGCTTACAGGACATAAGGCAGACCCAGTACTTC.

As for this clone: Other nucleotide sequences in the sample specify the same CDR3. The chain joins TRBV9 to TRBJ2-1, with D tentatively TRBD2 (6 bases). Per germline, CDR1 SGDLS and CDR2 YYNGEE. Trimming shortened V by 0 bases and J by 1 base, and 8 bases separated the two germline ends. CDR3 size: 15 residues. The CDR3 loop is CASSVDGGSYNEQFF. The CDR3 DNA reads as TGTGCCAGCAGCGTAGATGGGGGGTCCTACAATGAGCAGTTCTTC.

CDR3 nucleotides: TGTGCCAGCAGCTCGCTAGCGGGGGGGCACTGGGGGAAGGAGACCCAGTACTTC. Amino acids: CASSSLAGGHWGKETQYF. V gene TRBV11-3 combines with J gene TRBJ2-5, with 12 bases fitting TRBD2. Per the germline V gene, CDR1 is SGHNT and CDR2 is YENEEA. The V and J ends lost 4 bases and 5 bases, in that order; junction bases with no gene match: 14. The CDR3 loop spans 18 amino acids. Looking up the rest from reference TRBV11-3 and TRBJ2-5 gives the full variable domain: EAGVVQSPRYKIIEKKQPVAFWCNPISGHNTLYWYLQNLGQGPELLIRYENEEAVDDSQLPKDRFSAERLKGVDSTLKIQPAELGDSAVYLCASSSLAGGHWGKETQYFGPGTRLLVL.

This clone has just one count. The CDR3 is CASSQMSGGGNGYTF. DNA of the CDR3: TGTGCCAGCAGCCAAATGTCCGGCGGAGGGAATGGCTACACCTTC. V and J are TRBV7-9 and TRBJ1-2; no reliable D call. CDR1 SEHNR and CDR2 FQNEAQ come from the germline V gene (reference sequence). This CDR3 comprises 15 residues. Trimming cost V 5 bases and J 6 bases, with 19 bases left between them.

V and J are TRBV18 and TRBJ2-7; the D is unclear. Germline assignment: CDR1 KGHSH and CDR2 LQKENI. The CDR3 consists of 14 residues. Trimming took 0 bases from V and 2 from J, leaving 8 bases between them. Written as DNA, the CDR3 is TGTGCCAGCTCACCACCGAGGCCCCCCTACGAGCAGTACTTC. This encodes CASSPPRPPYEQYF.

This rearrangement joins TRBV10-2 to TRBJ2-1; the match to TRBD2 covers 13 bases. The V and J ends lost 8 bases and 5 bases, in that order; junction bases with no gene match: 15. The CDR3 extends over 18 amino acids. Germline assignment: CDR1 WSHSY and CDR2 SAAADI. Written as DNA, the CDR3 is TGCGCCAGCCTGGGTGTGGAACTAGCGGGGGGGCATAACAATGAGCAGTTCTTC. As protein: CASLGVELAGGHNNEQFF.

In nucleotides, the CDR3 is TGTGCCAGGGGACTGTCAGCGAACACCGGGGAGCTGTTTTTT. It codes for CARGLSANTGELFF. The chain combines TRBV2 with TRBJ2-2; perhaps TRBD2 as D (6 bases). Per the germline V gene, CDR1 is SNHLY and CDR2 is FYNNEI. The V and J ends lost 9 bases and 0 bases respectively, with 11 bases between them. CDR3 length equals 14 residues.

The rearrangement links TRBV6-5 to TRBJ1-2, with 7 bases lining up with TRBD1. This CDR3 comprises 13 residues. Trimming at V came to 8 bases and at J to 7 bases, leaving 10 bases not matched to a gene. Germline assignment: CDR1 MNHEY and CDR2 SVGAGI. The CDR3 reads CASRLTGSLGYTF. The CDR3 DNA is TGTGCCAGCCGCTTGACAGGGAGCCTTGGCTACACCTTC.

J is TRBJ2-3 and V is TRBV14; TRBD2 aligns across 9 bases. After removal of 4 bases from V and 3 bases from J, the junction contained 11 bases not matched to a gene. This CDR3 is 17 amino acids long. Germline V gene lookup returns CDR1 SGHDN and CDR2 FVKESK. The CDR3 reads CASSPTWASGDTDTQYF. CDR3 DNA: TGTGCCAGCAGCCCCACGTGGGCTAGCGGGGATACAGATACGCAGTATTTT.

The chain links TRBV6-1 to TRBJ2-7; 8 bases agree with TRBD1. V trimming: 4 bases; J trimming: 2 bases; junction bases outside the gene matches: 10. The CDR3 runs to 16 residues. The germline CDR1 and CDR2 sequences are MNHNS and SASEGT. For the CDR3, the DNA is TGTGCCAGCAGTGGGGTGCCGGGACAGGCAGCCTACGAGCAGTACTTC. Residues: CASSGVPGQAAYEQYF.

This sequence joins TRBV7-9 and TRBJ1-3, with D possibly TRBD1 on 6 matching bases. The V end lost 4 bases, the J end lost 4 bases, and 17 bases lay between the germline ends. The germline gives CDR1 SEHNR, CDR2 FQNEAQ (reference sequence). This CDR3 comprises 16 residues. The CDR3, as DNA: TGTGCCAGCAGCTCGAGCTTCAGGGGCAGAGGAAACACCATATATTTT. Protein: CASSSSFRGRGNTIYF.

The CDR3 reads CASRPQGAVEGYTF. The CDR3 region has the DNA TGTGCCAGCCGGCCGCAGGGGGCAGTGGAAGGCTACACCTTC. The V and J genes are TRBV27 and TRBJ1-2; 8 bases are a match to TRBD1. Germline V lookup: CDR1 MNHEY, CDR2 SMNVEV (reference sequence). After removal of 8 bases from V and 8 bases from J, the junction contained 13 bases not matched to a gene. The CDR3 sequence is 14 residues long.

The chain links TRBV5-1 to TRBJ1-5; 9 bases are shared with TRBD1. J gave up 1 base and V 4 bases, and 3 bases lay outside the gene matches. From germline, CDR1 is SGHRS and CDR2 YFSETQ. CDR3 size: 15 residues. CDR3 nucleotide sequence: TGCGCCAGCAGCCCCGACAGGGGGAGCAATCAGCCCCAGCATTTT. Residues: CASSPDRGSNQPQHF.

The chain carries TRBV28 and TRBJ1-1, with 10 bases identical to TRBD1. The junction had 9 bases not matched to a gene; V was cut back by 4 bases and J by 7 bases. The germline CDR1 and CDR2 sequences are MDHEN and SYDVKM. The CDR3 extends over 15 amino acids. In DNA form, the CDR3 reads TGTGCCAGCAGTTACCCGGGACAGGGGTTTGGTGAAGCTTTCTTT. Its translation: CASSYPGQGFGEAFF. The full variable domain, with the rest looked up from reference TRBV28 and TRBJ1-1, is DVKVTQSSRYLVKRTGEKVFLECVQDMDHENMFWYRQDPGLGLRLIYFSYDVKMKEKGDIPEGYSVSREKKERFSLILESASTNQTSMYLCASSYPGQGFGEAFFGQGTRLTVV.

The chain combines TRBV29-1 with TRBJ2-3; tentative D call: TRBD2 (6 bases). Germline lookup yields CDR1 SQVTM and CDR2 ANQGSEA. With 2 bases removed from V and 4 bases from J, the gap between germline ends came to 10 bases. CDR3 length equals 13 residues. The DNA of the CDR3 is TGCAGCGTTGAAACGGGGGTTTCAGATACGCAGTATTTT. Translation gives CSVETGVSDTQYF.